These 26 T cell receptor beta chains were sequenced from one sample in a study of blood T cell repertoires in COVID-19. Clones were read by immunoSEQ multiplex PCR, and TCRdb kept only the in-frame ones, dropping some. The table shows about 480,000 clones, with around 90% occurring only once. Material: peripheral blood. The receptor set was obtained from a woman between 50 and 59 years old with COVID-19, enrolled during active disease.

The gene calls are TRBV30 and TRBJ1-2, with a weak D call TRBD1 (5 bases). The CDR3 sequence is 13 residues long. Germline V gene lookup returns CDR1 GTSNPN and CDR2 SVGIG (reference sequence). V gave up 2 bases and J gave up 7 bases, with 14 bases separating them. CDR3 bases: TGTGCCTGGAGTTCCGGGGGTGGGGGTGGCTACACCTTC. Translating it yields CAWSSGGGGGYTF.

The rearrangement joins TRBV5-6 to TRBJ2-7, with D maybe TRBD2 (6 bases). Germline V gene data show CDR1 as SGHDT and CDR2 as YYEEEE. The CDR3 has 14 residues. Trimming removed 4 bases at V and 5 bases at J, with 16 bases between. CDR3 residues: CASSGRGWGDEQYF. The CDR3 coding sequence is TGTGCCAGCAGCGGACGGGGCTGGGGGGACGAGCAGTACTTC.

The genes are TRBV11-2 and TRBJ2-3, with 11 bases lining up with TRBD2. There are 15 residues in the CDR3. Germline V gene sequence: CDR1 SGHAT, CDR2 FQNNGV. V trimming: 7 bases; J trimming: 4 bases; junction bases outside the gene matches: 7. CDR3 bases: TGTGCCAGCACCCTAGCTAGCGGGGGGTCAGATACGCAGTATTTT. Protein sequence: CASTLASGGSDTQYF.

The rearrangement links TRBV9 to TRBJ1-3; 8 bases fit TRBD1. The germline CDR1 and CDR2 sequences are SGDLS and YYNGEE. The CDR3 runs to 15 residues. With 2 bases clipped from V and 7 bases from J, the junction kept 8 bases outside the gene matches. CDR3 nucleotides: TGTGCCAGCAGCGTGGGGGAGAGGACAGGGAACACCATATATTTT. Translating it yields CASSVGERTGNTIYF. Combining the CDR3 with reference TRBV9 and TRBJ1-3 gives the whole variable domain DSGVTQTPKHLITATGQRVTLRCSPRSGDLSVYWYQQSLDQGLQFLIQYYNGEERAKGNILERFSAQQFPDLHSELNLSSLELGDSALYFCASSVGERTGNTIYFGEGSWLTVV.

The DNA of the CDR3 is TGCGCCAGCAGCGAAGAGATTGGGCTTGAAGCTTTCTTT. Protein product: CASSEEIGLEAFF. The V and J genes are TRBV5-1 and TRBJ1-1; D gene unclear. Trimming removed 4 bases from V and 7 bases from J, with 14 bases in between. CDR3 length equals 13 residues. The germline V gene encodes CDR1 SGHRS and CDR2 YFSETQ.

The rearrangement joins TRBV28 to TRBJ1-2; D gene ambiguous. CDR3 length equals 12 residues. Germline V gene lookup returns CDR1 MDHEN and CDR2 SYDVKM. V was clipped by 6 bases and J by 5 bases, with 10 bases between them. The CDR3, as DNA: TGTGCCAGCAGCCGCCTCGAGTATGGCTACACCTTC. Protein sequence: CASSRLEYGYTF.

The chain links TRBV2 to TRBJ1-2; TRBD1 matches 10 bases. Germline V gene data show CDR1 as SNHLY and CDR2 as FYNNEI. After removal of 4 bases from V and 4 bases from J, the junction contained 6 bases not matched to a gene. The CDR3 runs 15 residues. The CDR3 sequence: CASSAPGQGFYGYTF. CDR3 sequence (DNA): TGTGCCAGCAGTGCTCCGGGACAGGGGTTCTATGGCTACACCTTC. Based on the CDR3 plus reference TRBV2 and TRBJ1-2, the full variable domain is EPEVTQTPSHQVTQMGQEVILRCVPISNHLYFYWYRQILGQKVEFLVSFYNNEISEKSEIFDDQFSVERPDGSNFTLKIRSTKLEDSAMYFCASSAPGQGFYGYTFGSGTRLTVV.

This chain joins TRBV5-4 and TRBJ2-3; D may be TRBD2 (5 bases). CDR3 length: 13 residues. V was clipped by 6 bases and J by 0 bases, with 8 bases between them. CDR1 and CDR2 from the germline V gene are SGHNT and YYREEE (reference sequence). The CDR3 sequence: CASTGTSTDTQYF. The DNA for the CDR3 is TGTGCCAGCACGGGAACTAGCACAGATACGCAGTATTTT.

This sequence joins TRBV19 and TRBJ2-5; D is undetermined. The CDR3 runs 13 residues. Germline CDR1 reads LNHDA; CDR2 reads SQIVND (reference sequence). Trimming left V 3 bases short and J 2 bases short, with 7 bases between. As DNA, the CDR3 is TGTGCCAGTAGTATGTGGCAGCAAGAGACCCAGTACTTC. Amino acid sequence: CASSMWQQETQYF.

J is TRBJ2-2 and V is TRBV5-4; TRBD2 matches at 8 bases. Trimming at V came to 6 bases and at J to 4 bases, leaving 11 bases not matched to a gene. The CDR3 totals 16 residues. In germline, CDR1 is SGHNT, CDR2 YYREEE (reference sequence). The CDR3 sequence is CASTFAGGRGTGELFF. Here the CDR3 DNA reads TGTGCCAGCACCTTCGCGGGGGGCCGAGGCACCGGGGAGCTGTTTTTT.

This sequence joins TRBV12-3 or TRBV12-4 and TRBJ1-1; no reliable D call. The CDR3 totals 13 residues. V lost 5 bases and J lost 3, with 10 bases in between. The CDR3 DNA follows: TGTGCCAGCAGTGCGGAATGGGACACTGAAGCTTTCTTT. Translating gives CASSAEWDTEAFF.

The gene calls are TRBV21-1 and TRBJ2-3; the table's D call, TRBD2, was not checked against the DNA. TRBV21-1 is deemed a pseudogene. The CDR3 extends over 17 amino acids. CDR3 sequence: CASSIGTSGGTTDTQYF. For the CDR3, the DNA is TGTGCCAGCAGCATAGGGACTAGCGGGGGGACGACAGATACGCAGTATTTT.

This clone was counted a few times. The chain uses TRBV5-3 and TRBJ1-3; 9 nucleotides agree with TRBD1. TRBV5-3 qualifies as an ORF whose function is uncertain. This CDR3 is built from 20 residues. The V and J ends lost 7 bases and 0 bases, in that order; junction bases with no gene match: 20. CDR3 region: CARLRKAGTGMYLSGNTIYF. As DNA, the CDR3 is TGTGCCAGACTCCGGAAAGCCGGGACAGGGATGTATCTCTCTGGAAACACCATATATTTT.

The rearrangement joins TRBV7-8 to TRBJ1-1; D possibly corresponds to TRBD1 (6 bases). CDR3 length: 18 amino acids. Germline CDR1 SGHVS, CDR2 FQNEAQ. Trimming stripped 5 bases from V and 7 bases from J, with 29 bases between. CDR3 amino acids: CASSPYRKGGGGRVEAFF. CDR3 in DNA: TGTGCCAGCAGCCCTTATCGGAAAGGGGGTGGAGGACGCGTTGAAGCTTTCTTT.

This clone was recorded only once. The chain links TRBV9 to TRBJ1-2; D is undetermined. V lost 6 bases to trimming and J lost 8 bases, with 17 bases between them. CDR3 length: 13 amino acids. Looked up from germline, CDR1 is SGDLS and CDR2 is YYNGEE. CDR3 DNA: TGTGCCAGCACCACCCCGAGCCGGGAGGGCTACACCTTC. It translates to CASTTPSREGYTF.

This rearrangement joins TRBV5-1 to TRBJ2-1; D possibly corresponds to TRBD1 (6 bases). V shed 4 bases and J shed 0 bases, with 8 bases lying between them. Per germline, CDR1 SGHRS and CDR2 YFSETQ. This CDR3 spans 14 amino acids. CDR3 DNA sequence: TGCGCCAGCAGCAAGGACAGCTCCTACAATGAGCAGTTCTTC. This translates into CASSKDSSYNEQFF.

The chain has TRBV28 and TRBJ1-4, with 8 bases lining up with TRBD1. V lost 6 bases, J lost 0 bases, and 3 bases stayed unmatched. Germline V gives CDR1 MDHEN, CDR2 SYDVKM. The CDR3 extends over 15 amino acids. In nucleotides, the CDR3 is TGTGCCAGCAGCTTACAGGGGGCAACTAATGAAAAACTGTTTTTT. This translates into CASSLQGATNEKLFF.

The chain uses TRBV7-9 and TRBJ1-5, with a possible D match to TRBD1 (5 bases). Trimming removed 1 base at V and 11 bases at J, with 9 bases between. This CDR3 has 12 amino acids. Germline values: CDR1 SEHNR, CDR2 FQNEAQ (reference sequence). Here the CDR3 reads CASSLEGLTQHF. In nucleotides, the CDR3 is TGTGCCAGCAGCTTAGAGGGGTTAACCCAGCATTTT. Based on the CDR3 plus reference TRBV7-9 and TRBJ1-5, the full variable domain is DTGVSQNPRHKITKRGQNVTFRCDPISEHNRLYWYRQTLGQGPEFLTYFQNEAQLEKSRLLSDRFSAERPKGSFSTLEIQRTEQGDSAMYLCASSLEGLTQHFGDGTRLSIL.

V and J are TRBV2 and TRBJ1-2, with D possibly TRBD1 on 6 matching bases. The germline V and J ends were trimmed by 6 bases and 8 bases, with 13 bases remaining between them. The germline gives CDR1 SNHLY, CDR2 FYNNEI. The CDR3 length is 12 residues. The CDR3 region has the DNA TGTGCCAGCAGGGCGGACAGTCGCGGCTACACCTTC. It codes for CASRADSRGYTF.

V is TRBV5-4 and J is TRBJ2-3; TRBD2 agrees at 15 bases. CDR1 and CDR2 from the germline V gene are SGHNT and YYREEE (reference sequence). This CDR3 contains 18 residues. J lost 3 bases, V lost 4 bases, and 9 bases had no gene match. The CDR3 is CASSQRTSGGAGTDTQYF. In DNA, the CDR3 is TGTGCCAGCAGCCAAAGGACTAGCGGGGGGGCCGGAACAGATACGCAGTATTTT. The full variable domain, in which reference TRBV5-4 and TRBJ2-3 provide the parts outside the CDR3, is ETGVTQSPTHLIKTRGQQVTLRCSSQSGHNTVSWYQQALGQGPQFIFQYYREEENGRGNFPPRFSGLQFPNYSSELNVNALELDDSALYLCASSQRTSGGAGTDTQYFGPGTRLTVL.

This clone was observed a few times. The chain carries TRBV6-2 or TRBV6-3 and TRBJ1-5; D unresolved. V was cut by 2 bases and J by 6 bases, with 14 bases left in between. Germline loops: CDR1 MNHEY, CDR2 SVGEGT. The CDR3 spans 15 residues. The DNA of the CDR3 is TGTGCCAGCAGTTACGGTTCCGGGAGCTTTCAGCCCCAGCATTTT. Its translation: CASSYGSGSFQPQHF.

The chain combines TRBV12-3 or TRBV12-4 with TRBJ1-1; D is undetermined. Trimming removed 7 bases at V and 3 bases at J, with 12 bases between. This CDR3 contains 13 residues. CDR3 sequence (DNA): TGTGCCAGCAATAGGGCGCGGGACACTGAAGCTTTCTTT. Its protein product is CASNRARDTEAFF.

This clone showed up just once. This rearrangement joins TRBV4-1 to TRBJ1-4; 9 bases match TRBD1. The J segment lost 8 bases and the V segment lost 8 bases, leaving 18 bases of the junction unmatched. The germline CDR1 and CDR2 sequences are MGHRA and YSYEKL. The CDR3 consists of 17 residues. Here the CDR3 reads CASSTRAPQGAEEKLFF. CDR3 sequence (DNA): TGCGCCAGCTCCACTCGAGCTCCACAGGGGGCAGAAGAAAAACTGTTTTTT.

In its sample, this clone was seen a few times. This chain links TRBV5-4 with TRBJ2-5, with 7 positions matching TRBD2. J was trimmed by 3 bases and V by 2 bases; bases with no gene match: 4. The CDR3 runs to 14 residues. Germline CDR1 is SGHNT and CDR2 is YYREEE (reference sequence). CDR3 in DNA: TGTGCCAGCAGCTTTTCGGGGAGGGAAGAGACCCAGTACTTC. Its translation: CASSFSGREETQYF.

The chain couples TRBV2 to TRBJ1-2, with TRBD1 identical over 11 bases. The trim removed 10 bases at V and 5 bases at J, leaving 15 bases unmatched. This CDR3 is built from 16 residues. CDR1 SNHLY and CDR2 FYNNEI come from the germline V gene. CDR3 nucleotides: TGTGCCATGCGAAAGTTTGGACAGGGGGCCGGGTATGGCTACACCTTC. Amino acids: CAMRKFGQGAGYGYTF.

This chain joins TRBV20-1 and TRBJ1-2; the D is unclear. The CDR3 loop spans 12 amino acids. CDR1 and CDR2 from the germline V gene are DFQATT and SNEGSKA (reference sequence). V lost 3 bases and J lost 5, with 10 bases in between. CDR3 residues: CSASEHPYGYTF. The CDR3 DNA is TGCAGTGCTAGTGAACACCCTTATGGCTACACCTTC.